The clone carrying this T cell receptor beta chain was seen a handful of times. Its specificity is unknown. This specimen comes from a study of beta chain features in type 1 diabetes. The CDR3 sequence is 16 residues long. V shed 3 bases, J shed 0 bases, and the junction held 5 bases outside the gene matches. The germline V gene encodes CDR1 LNHDA and CDR2 SQIVND (reference sequence). Study-wide results and limits: A closer apparent resemblance between naive, central memory and Treg TCRB repertoires was seen in patients than in healthy donors.

Sequencing targeted expressed TCRB transcripts, as all isolated RNA had been reverse transcribed. Sequencing was performed with immunoSEQ multiplex PCR; in TCRdb, only in-frame clones are kept and a portion is missing. Of some 140,000 clones in the sample, 9.2% were seen once. The chain employs TRBV19 and TRBJ2-5; 9 bases agree with TRBD1. Sequenced sample: central memory CD4+ T cells from blood. This TCR came from a man aged 18 to 35 in good health. DNA of the CDR3: TGTGCCAGTAGTATCGCCGGGACAGGGAACCAAGAGACCCAGTACTTC. Its protein is CASSIAGTGNQETQYF.